This passage covers 32 T cell receptor beta chains from one sample sequenced in a study of blood T cell repertoires in COVID-19. Measured with immunoSEQ multiplex PCR; TCRdb has only the in-frame clones, and not every one. This table has roughly 280,000 clones, approximately 90% appearing once. The sequencing sample was made of PBMCs or T cells enriched from blood (not recorded which). These receptors were obtained from a woman in her thirties with acute COVID-19.

The chain links TRBV7-9 to TRBJ2-3, with TRBD1 as a possible D gene (6 bases). The CDR3 is made up of 16 amino acids. The V end was cut by 3 bases, the J end by 8 bases, with 21 bases between. Germline V gene data show CDR1 as SEHNR and CDR2 as FQNEAQ (reference sequence). Here the CDR3 DNA reads TGTGCCAGCAGCTTTTCGGCAGGGGAACCCTTAACTACGCAGTATTTT. Amino acid sequence: CASSFSAGEPLTTQYF.

The genes are TRBV30 and TRBJ2-5, with D possibly TRBD1 on 5 matching bases. The CDR3 is 14 residues long. Germline assignment: CDR1 GTSNPN and CDR2 SVGIG (reference sequence). V shed 4 bases and J shed 4 bases, with 16 bases lying between them. The CDR3 DNA sequence: TGTGCCTGGAACCCCCGGTTGGGGCTAGAGACCCAGTACTTC. Translation: CAWNPRLGLETQYF.

The genes are TRBV4-1 and TRBJ2-7, with 7 bases that match TRBD1. The CDR3 is 15 residues long. Germline V gives CDR1 MGHRA, CDR2 YSYEKL. Trimming took 2 bases from V and 3 from J; bases not matched to a gene: 7. CDR3 residues: CASSQLGQANYEQYF. For the CDR3, the DNA is TGCGCCAGCAGCCAACTAGGACAGGCCAACTACGAGCAGTACTTC.

The chain links TRBV10-3 to TRBJ2-7, with 7 bases matching TRBD2. Losses at the gene ends were 7 bases for V and 4 bases for J; bases not matched to a gene: 10. This CDR3 has 14 residues. Germline V CDR1 and CDR2: ENHRY, SYGVKD. DNA for the CDR3: TGTGCCATCAATCCCGGTACTAGCGAATACGAGCAGTACTTC. Protein product: CAINPGTSEYEQYF.

The chain combines TRBV7-3 with TRBJ2-1; tentative D call: TRBD1 (5 bases). The V end was cut by 6 bases, the J end by 6 bases, with 12 bases between. The length of the CDR3 is 13 residues. Germline V gene data show CDR1 as SGHTA and CDR2 as FQGTGA. The CDR3 loop reads CASRRQGSNEQFF. CDR3 DNA sequence: TGTGCCAGCAGACGGCAGGGCTCCAATGAGCAGTTCTTC. The full variable domain, with the rest looked up from reference TRBV7-3 and TRBJ2-1, is GAGVSQTPSNKVTEKGKYVELRCDPISGHTALYWYRQSLGQGPEFLIYFQGTGAADDSGLPNDRFFAVRPEGSVSTLKIQRTERGDSAVYLCASRRQGSNEQFFGPGTRLTVL.

The chain recombines TRBV27 with TRBJ2-7; weak D call: TRBD2 (7 bases). Trimming shortened V by 0 bases and J by 6 bases, and 12 bases separated the two germline ends. CDR1 and CDR2 (germline): MNHEY, SMNVEV (reference sequence). The CDR3 consists of 14 residues. Here the CDR3 reads CASSLSGGPFEQYF. CDR3 nucleotides: TGTGCCAGCAGTTTATCGGGGGGGCCCTTCGAGCAGTACTTC.

The gene calls are TRBV5-1 and TRBJ2-7; TRBD2 might be the D (5 bases). Germline V gene data show CDR1 as SGHRS and CDR2 as YFSETQ. CDR3 length: 14 amino acids. The germline V and J ends were trimmed by 4 bases and 2 bases, with 13 bases remaining between them. The CDR3, as DNA: TGCGCCAGCAGCCGGGAAGCGAATACCTACGAGCAGTACTTC. Protein: CASSREANTYEQYF. Full variable domain (rest looked up from reference TRBV5-1 and TRBJ2-7): KAGVTQTPRYLIKTRGQQVTLSCSPISGHRSVSWYQQTPGQGLQFLFEYFSETQRNKGNFPGRFSGRQFSNSRSEMNVSTLELGDSALYLCASSREANTYEQYFGPGTRLTVT.

The genes are TRBV7-9 and TRBJ2-3, with D perhaps matching TRBD2 (6 bases). V was cut by 0 bases and J by 4 bases, with 11 bases left in between. The germline gives CDR1 SEHNR, CDR2 FQNEAQ (reference sequence). The CDR3 extends over 15 amino acids. This CDR3 is CASSLAISGPDTQYF. DNA of the CDR3: TGTGCCAGCAGCTTAGCGATTAGCGGTCCAGATACGCAGTATTTT.

The V call is TRBV13, the J call TRBJ2-1; 8 nucleotides agree with TRBD2. Germline lookup yields CDR1 PRHDT and CDR2 FYEKMQ (reference sequence). The CDR3 sequence is 15 residues long. The ends lost 5 bases at V and 9 bases at J; junction bases unmatched: 12. The CDR3 nucleotides read TGTGCCAGCAGCCACGGGAGCGGGAGATCGGGTGAGCAGTTCTTC. Translating it yields CASSHGSGRSGEQFF.

This chain connects TRBV6-6 to TRBJ2-2; 13 nucleotides agree with TRBD2. V shed 5 bases, J shed 3 bases, and the junction held 9 bases outside the gene matches. This CDR3 region has 18 residues. The germline V gene has CDR1 MNHNY and CDR2 SVGAGI (reference sequence). The CDR3 loop is CASSLLAGGLGDTGELFF. In DNA form, the CDR3 reads TGTGCCAGCAGTCTACTAGCGGGAGGGCTGGGGGACACCGGGGAGCTGTTTTTT.

This sequence joins TRBV11-3 and TRBJ2-5; possibly TRBD2 for D (6 bases). V was cut by 1 base and J by 2 bases, with 17 bases left in between. Germline values: CDR1 SGHNT, CDR2 YENEEA. The CDR3 is 17 residues long. CDR3 residues: CASSLGVGGMIQETQYF. The CDR3 bases are TGTGCCAGCAGCTTAGGCGTTGGCGGGATGATACAAGAGACCCAGTACTTC.

The V gene is TRBV19, the J gene TRBJ2-7; 13 bases fit TRBD2. The V gene's germline CDR1 is LNHDA and CDR2 SQIVND (reference sequence). After removal of 5 bases from V and 5 bases from J, the junction contained 9 bases not matched to a gene. This CDR3 is 16 amino acids long. The CDR3 here is CASSSRTSGSVDEQYF. CDR3 DNA: TGTGCCAGTAGTTCGCGGACTAGCGGGAGTGTCGACGAGCAGTACTTC.

The chain couples TRBV30 to TRBJ2-7; 7 bases are shared with TRBD2. V shed 1 base, J shed 4 bases, and the junction held 10 bases outside the gene matches. Germline V gives CDR1 GTSNPN, CDR2 SVGIG (reference sequence). CDR3 length: 15 residues. The CDR3 loop is CAWSARTGTMYEQYF. The CDR3 nucleotides are TGTGCCTGGAGTGCCCGAACCGGGACTATGTACGAGCAGTACTTC.

In its sample, this clone was seen a few times. The chain couples TRBV2 to TRBJ2-1; no firm D call. V dropped 7 bases and J dropped 5 bases, with 15 bases sitting between them. Germline CDR1 reads SNHLY; CDR2 reads FYNNEI. The CDR3 extends over 14 amino acids. CDR3: CASIRASSNNEQFF. CDR3 sequence (DNA): TGTGCCAGCATCCGTGCGAGTTCGAACAATGAGCAGTTCTTC.

The genes are TRBV4-1 and TRBJ1-2; D gene unclear. This CDR3 has 15 amino acids. Germline CDR1 MGHRA, CDR2 YSYEKL. Trimming removed 3 bases from V and 3 bases from J, with 14 bases in between. The CDR3 nucleotides are TGCGCCAGCAGCCAGAGGGATAGCCCGTACTATGGCTACACCTTC. This gives the protein CASSQRDSPYYGYTF.

The rearrangement links TRBV28 to TRBJ2-7, with D perhaps TRBD1 (6 bases). Deletions cut 3 bases from V and 0 bases from J, with 18 bases between. The germline gives CDR1 MDHEN, CDR2 SYDVKM. The CDR3 runs 17 residues. CDR3 in DNA: TGTGCCAGCAGTTTCTCCCTCAGGGGCTTCCACTCCTACGAGCAGTACTTC. It specifies CASSFSLRGFHSYEQYF.

This clone was counted a single time. This chain links TRBV5-1 with TRBJ2-5, with 10 nucleotides matching TRBD2. The CDR3 loop spans 15 amino acids. CDR1 SGHRS and CDR2 YFSETQ come from the germline V gene. J lost 2 bases, V lost 2 bases, and 3 bases had no gene match. The CDR3 DNA is TGCGCCAGCAGCTTTACTAGCGGGATTCAAGAGACCCAGTACTTC. This codes for CASSFTSGIQETQYF.

J is TRBJ1-6 and V is TRBV30; D uncertain. Germline CDR1 and CDR2: GTSNPN and SVGIG (reference sequence). Between the trimmed V and J ends, which lost 0 bases and 8 bases, there was a span of 5 bases. The CDR3 loop spans 12 amino acids. The CDR3 region has the DNA TGTGCCTGGAGTGTCAATTATTCACCCCTCCACTTT. This encodes CAWSVNYSPLHF.

This chain joins TRBV10-2 and TRBJ1-2; D is possibly TRBD1 (5 bases). The CDR3 runs to 15 residues. CDR1 WSHSY and CDR2 SAAADI come from the germline V gene. Trimming stripped 0 bases from V and 1 base from J, with 9 bases between. The CDR3 is CASSESGGLNYGYTF. The CDR3 DNA sequence: TGCGCCAGCAGTGAGTCGGGGGGACTTAACTATGGCTACACCTTC.

The chain is built from TRBV19 and TRBJ2-1; 8 nucleotides agree with TRBD2. Germline V gene lookup returns CDR1 LNHDA and CDR2 SQIVND (reference sequence). CDR3 length: 17 residues. Germline trimming cut 4 bases from V and 0 bases from J; bases unmatched to any gene: 8. Here the CDR3 DNA reads TGTGCCAGTAGTAGGTCGCGGGGGGCTAGCTCCTACAATGAGCAGTTCTTC. Translated: CASSRSRGASSYNEQFF.

DNA of the CDR3: TGTGCCAGCAGACCCATCGGGACTAGCGGGAACGAGCAGTTCTTC. It specifies CASRPIGTSGNEQFF. The chain has TRBV6-5 and TRBJ2-1; 13 bases map to TRBD2. J was trimmed by 10 bases and V by 6 bases; bases with no gene match: 9. This CDR3 is 15 amino acids long. Germline V CDR1 and CDR2: MNHEY, SVGAGI.

The chain links TRBV28 to TRBJ1-1; D not resolved. In germline, CDR1 is MDHEN, CDR2 SYDVKM. Trimming cost V 4 bases and J 7 bases, with 22 bases left between them. The CDR3 contains 16 residues. The CDR3 loop reads CASSSPGSHVLGEAFF. The CDR3 DNA is TGTGCCAGCAGTTCCCCCGGGTCCCATGTTCTTGGTGAAGCTTTCTTT.

V is TRBV12-3 or TRBV12-4 and J is TRBJ1-5, with a weak D call TRBD1 (6 bases). V lost 6 bases, J lost 7 bases, and 13 bases lay in between. This CDR3 comprises 13 residues. The CDR3 DNA reads as TGTGCCAGCAGCCCTCCAGGGGCCCAGCCCCAGCATTTT. Encoded protein: CASSPPGAQPQHF.

This rearrangement joins TRBV7-8 to TRBJ1-3; 7 bases line up with TRBD1. Germline assignment: CDR1 SGHVS and CDR2 FQNEAQ. Trimming cost V 5 bases and J 0 bases; bases outside gene matches: 22. The CDR3 covers 21 residues. CDR3 sequence reads: CASSKTVEPWTGSYSGNTIYF. The CDR3 DNA follows: TGTGCCAGCAGCAAAACTGTAGAGCCCTGGACAGGATCATACTCTGGAAACACCATATATTTT.

DNA of the CDR3: TGCAGCGTTAGTAGCGACAGGAACTACGAGCAGTACTTC. Its protein product is CSVSSDRNYEQYF. The chain joins TRBV29-1 to TRBJ2-7, with D possibly TRBD1 on 6 matching bases. In germline, CDR1 is SQVTM, CDR2 ANQGSEA. V was trimmed by 5 bases and J by 3 bases, leaving 14 bases between them. This CDR3 comprises 13 residues.

This chain uses TRBV27 with TRBJ2-1; 9 bases agree with TRBD2. The CDR3 loop spans 19 amino acids. Per germline, CDR1 MNHEY and CDR2 SMNVEV (reference sequence). V lost 5 bases to trimming and J lost 7 bases; unmatched junction nucleotides: 21. DNA of the CDR3: TGTGCCAGCAGTGGGTTGCCCACTAGCGGGCAATCACTGGGGAATGAGCAGTTCTTC. Translated: CASSGLPTSGQSLGNEQFF.

This clone has a single count. The rearrangement links TRBV4-1 to TRBJ1-2; 8 bases line up with TRBD1. CDR1 and CDR2 from the germline V gene are MGHRA and YSYEKL. J gave up 3 bases and V 6 bases, and 6 bases lay outside the gene matches. This CDR3 comprises 14 residues. The chain's CDR3 is CASRSQGADYGYTF. The DNA of the CDR3 is TGCGCCAGCAGATCCCAGGGGGCGGACTATGGCTACACCTTC.

CDR3 in amino acids: CASSGTGQVLTYEQYF. As DNA, the CDR3 is TGTGCCAGCAGCGGGACCGGACAGGTCCTTACCTACGAGCAGTACTTC. V is TRBV3-1 (or the pseudogene TRBV3-2) and J is TRBJ2-7, with 7 bases fitting TRBD1. Per the germline V gene, CDR1 is LGHDT and CDR2 is YNNKEL (reference sequence). This CDR3 has 16 residues. Trimming removed 5 bases from V and 2 bases from J; junction bases left unmatched: 12.

The rearrangement uses TRBV19 and TRBJ1-1; a possible D gene is TRBD1 (6 bases). Germline loops: CDR1 LNHDA, CDR2 SQIVND (reference sequence). CDR3 length equals 15 residues. Deletions cut 6 bases from V and 4 bases from J, with 18 bases between. CDR3 DNA sequence: TGTGCCAGTAGGCCAGGGCAGGGGCCGGTCACTGAAGCTTTCTTT. It codes for CASRPGQGPVTEAFF.

CDR3: CASSPISDYGYTF. The CDR3 nucleotides read TGTGCCAGCAGTCCAATTTCGGACTATGGCTACACCTTC. V gene TRBV28 combines with J gene TRBJ1-2; the D is unclear. The CDR3 has 13 residues. Between the trimmed V and J ends, which lost 5 bases and 3 bases, there was a span of 10 bases. Germline loops: CDR1 MDHEN, CDR2 SYDVKM.

This clone was observed once. This chain links TRBV28 with TRBJ1-1, with 8 bases lining up with TRBD1. V gave up 5 bases and J gave up 6 bases; unmatched junction bases: 5. The CDR3 is made up of 13 amino acids. Germline V gives CDR1 MDHEN, CDR2 SYDVKM. Written as DNA, the CDR3 is TGTGCCAGCAGTCCGACAGGGGATCCTGAAGCTTTCTTT. Translating gives CASSPTGDPEAFF.

Concerning this clone itself: Other DNA sequences in this sample translate to the same CDR3. The V and J genes are TRBV5-4 and TRBJ2-7; 11 nucleotides line up with TRBD2. V lost 4 bases and J lost 2; bases outside the gene matches: 5. The CDR3 consists of 15 residues. Germline CDR1 and CDR2: SGHNT and YYREEE (reference sequence). The CDR3 is CASSRGTSGTYEQYF. As DNA, the CDR3 is TGTGCCAGCAGCCGGGGGACTAGCGGAACCTACGAGCAGTACTTC.